This TCR beta chain was retrieved from a study of post-analysis software for immune sequencing data. Whole-study context: The study covered relapsing-remitting, secondary progressive and progressive-relapsing courses of multiple sclerosis.

On this clonotype: As yet, its antigen is unknown.

Tagging with unique molecular identifiers was a feature of the TCR beta cDNA libraries. Each batch of roughly 1 to 11 million T cells produced roughly 0.5 million cDNA molecules. TCRdb re-analysed the PCR reads in MiXCR, keeping a single row per CDR3 protein. The sample gives about 570,000 distinct CDR3 sequences, around a third of which show up once; less than 6% is in the top ten. The germline V gene has CDR1 DFQATT and CDR2 SNEGSKA (reference sequence). The V end was cut by 3 bases, the J end by 0 bases, with 9 bases between. The CDR3 sequence is 13 residues long. Study-level points and caveats: Clustering by F measure revealed strong co-clustering among samples prepared together in one batch. Patients with multiple sclerosis recorded significantly lower normalized Chao1 diversity than controls, the study found. Patients showed TRBV5-6, TRBV5-1 and TRBV20-1 among several TRBV segments more frequent than in controls.

The gene calls are TRBV20-1 and TRBJ2-7, with D tentatively TRBD2 (5 bases). The clonotype was recovered from a girl aged 2-17 years with multiple sclerosis. Sequenced sample: blood. The CDR3 reads CSASGVSSYEQYF. CDR3 nucleotide sequence: TGCAGTGCTAGCGGGGTTTCCTCCTACGAGCAGTACTTC.